This entry features one T cell receptor beta chain sequence. The sample originates from a study of technical replicates of blood from a handful of donors. Libraries were prepared by immunoSEQ multiplex PCR; TCRdb keeps only in-frame clonotypes and omits some of them. The table has 70,000 to 90,000 clones, approximately 94% seen once. Losses at the gene ends were 2 bases for V and 4 bases for J; bases not matched to a gene: 6. The CDR3 is 16 residues long. Germline assignment: CDR1 MDHEN and CDR2 SYDVKM. This receptor was taken from a human donor in good health. Sequenced sample: T cells isolated from PBMCs. The genes are TRBV28 and TRBJ2-7; 12 bases are a match to TRBD1. In nucleotides, the CDR3 is TGTGCCAGCAGTTTACAGGGACAGGGGGCGAAGTACGAGCAGTACTTC. Amino acid sequence: CASSLQGQGAKYEQYF.